Below, 18 T cell receptor beta chains from the same sample are listed, as sequenced in a study of STAT5B mutations in CD4+ large granular lymphocyte leukemia (dated by TCRdb to between 2021 and 2022). Library creation used the immunoSEQ multiplex PCR assay. What TCRdb holds here is the immuneACCESS table cut down to in-frame rearrangements. Part of the clones is not present; checked against another copy, under half of the missing clones reflect an unresolved V gene, and the others are unexplained. In all, the sample holds about 38,000 clones, and around 80% of those were seen once. 0.45% to 0.55% of the sample belongs to the ten largest clones. What was sequenced was CD4+ T cells from blood buffy coats. All receptors derive from a human donor in good health.

The CDR3 coding sequence is TGTGCCAGCTCACCAACCAGAGGGGGCTCAATGGACGGGCAGTACTTC. Translating it yields CASSPTRGGSMDGQYF. This chain uses TRBV18 with TRBJ2-7; the match to TRBD1 covers 7 bases. CDR1 is KGHSH, CDR2 LQKENI, per germline. Losses at the gene ends were 2 bases for V and 9 bases for J; bases not matched to a gene: 16. CDR3 length: 16 amino acids.

This CDR3 is CASSVQGGQPQHF. The CDR3 DNA is TGTGCCAGCAGTGTCCAGGGTGGGCAGCCCCAGCATTTT. V and J are TRBV2 and TRBJ1-5, with D possibly matching TRBD1 (5 bases). The V end lost 4 bases, the J end lost 7 bases, and 11 bases lay between the germline ends. Germline CDR1 reads SNHLY; CDR2 reads FYNNEI. This CDR3 region has 13 residues.

This clone was recorded once. This chain joins TRBV30 and TRBJ1-6, with D tentatively TRBD1 (6 bases). V was pared by 0 bases and J by 14 bases, with 8 bases between. CDR1 GTSNPN and CDR2 SVGIG come from the germline V gene (reference sequence). The length of the CDR3 is 11 residues. The CDR3: CAWSVWDTLHF. The CDR3 DNA sequence: TGTGCCTGGAGTGTCTGGGACACCCTCCACTTT.

This chain connects TRBV5-6 to TRBJ2-5, with 11 positions matching TRBD2. Germline values: CDR1 SGHDT, CDR2 YYEEEE. The CDR3 is 14 amino acids. Trimming removed 1 base from V and 9 bases from J; junction bases left unmatched: 5. CDR3 nucleotide sequence: TGTGCCAGCAGCTTGACTAGCGGGGGACCCGCCCAGTACTTC. Its protein product is CASSLTSGGPAQYF.

By share of the sample, this clone is medium-sized. The chain employs TRBV12-5 and TRBJ1-6; D not certain. Trimming removed 2 bases from V and 7 bases from J, with 6 bases in between. Looked up from germline, CDR1 is LGHNT and CDR2 is FRNRAP. The CDR3 is 13 amino acids. CDR3 amino acids: CASGLFGNSPLHF. DNA for the CDR3: TGTGCTAGTGGTTTGTTTGGGAATTCACCCCTCCACTTT. Filled out from reference TRBV12-5 and TRBJ1-6, the complete variable domain reads DARVTQTPRHKVTEMGQEVTMRCQPILGHNTVFWYRQTMMQGLELLAYFRNRAPLDDSGMPKDRFSAEMPDATLATLKIQPSEPRDSAVYFCASGLFGNSPLHFGNGTRLTVT.

The gene calls are TRBV6-6 and TRBJ1-5, with 8 nucleotides matching TRBD1. V trimming: 7 bases; J trimming: 7 bases; junction bases outside the gene matches: 9. Looked up from germline, CDR1 is MNHNY and CDR2 is SVGAGI (reference sequence). This CDR3 comprises 14 residues. The CDR3 here is CASTYQGAQQPQHF. The CDR3 DNA reads TGTGCCAGCACCTACCAGGGGGCGCAACAGCCCCAGCATTTT.

This clone came up a few times. The chain couples TRBV18 to TRBJ1-4, with D maybe TRBD1 (5 bases). CDR1 is KGHSH, CDR2 LQKENI, per germline. This CDR3 contains 16 residues. The germline V and J ends were trimmed by 8 bases and 0 bases, with 16 bases remaining between them. The CDR3 spells CASRPAGGATNEKLFF. The CDR3, as DNA: TGTGCCAGCCGGCCTGCTGGGGGTGCAACTAATGAAAAACTGTTTTTT.

This chain connects TRBV7-2 to TRBJ1-2; 11 bases are a match to TRBD1. The CDR3 contains 17 residues. Germline CDR1 and CDR2: SGHTA and FQGNSA. V lost 0 bases, J lost 8 bases, and 11 bases stayed unmatched. Here the CDR3 DNA reads TGTGCCAGCAGCTTAGCTTCCCCTGGACAGGGGGCGGGGGGCTACACCTTC. It is translated as CASSLASPGQGAGGYTF. Full variable domain (rest looked up from reference TRBV7-2 and TRBJ1-2): GAGVSQSPSNKVTEKGKDVELRCDPISGHTALYWYRQSLGQGLEFLIYFQGNSAPDKSGLPSDRFSAERTGGSVSTLTIQRTQQEDSAVYLCASSLASPGQGAGGYTFGSGTRLTVV.

This clone showed up just a few times. The genes are TRBV10-3 and TRBJ1-5; D is ambiguous. There are 15 residues in the CDR3. V lost 5 bases and J lost 0, with 11 bases in between. Germline V gives CDR1 ENHRY, CDR2 SYGVKD. CDR3 DNA sequence: TGTGCCATCAGTATGGACGGCAATAGCAATCAGCCCCAGCATTTT. Its translation is CAISMDGNSNQPQHF.

The rearrangement links TRBV11-3 to TRBJ2-3, with D perhaps matching TRBD1 or TRBD2 (7 bases each). Trimming took off 5 bases at V and 0 bases at J, with 18 bases between the two ends. This CDR3 region has 17 residues. Per the germline V gene, CDR1 is SGHNT and CDR2 is YENEEA. The CDR3 nucleotides are TGTGCCAGCAGCCGTGAGACAGGGACTACAAGCACAGATACGCAGTATTTT. Protein: CASSRETGTTSTDTQYF.

The gene calls are TRBV19 and TRBJ2-1; 8 bases are shared with TRBD2. V gave up 8 bases and J gave up 6 bases; unmatched junction bases: 12. Germline V lookup: CDR1 LNHDA, CDR2 SQIVND (reference sequence). The CDR3 extends over 15 amino acids. The CDR3 DNA is TGTGCCAGTGGGGGAGGAGCGGGAGAAGGCAATGAGCAGTTCTTC. This gives the protein CASGGGAGEGNEQFF.

The sample holds a few counts of this clone. The V and J genes are TRBV7-9 and TRBJ1-5, with D possibly TRBD1 on 5 matching bases. This CDR3 region has 14 residues. V shed 2 bases and J shed 7 bases, with 12 bases lying between them. Per germline, CDR1 SEHNR and CDR2 FQNEAQ (reference sequence). CDR3 DNA: TGTGCCAGCAGCTTACAAGGGGAGGGCCAGCCCCAGCATTTT. Encoded protein: CASSLQGEGQPQHF.

This clone has just one count. The V call is TRBV7-9, the J call TRBJ1-4; D uncertain. V lost 0 bases and J lost 3, with 5 bases in between. Per the germline V gene, CDR1 is SEHNR and CDR2 is FQNEAQ (reference sequence). This CDR3 is built from 14 residues. CDR3 residues: CASSLAGANEKLFF. The CDR3 DNA follows: TGTGCCAGCAGCTTAGCGGGTGCTAATGAAAAACTGTTTTTT.

The chain joins TRBV14 to TRBJ2-7; no definite D call. Germline-derived CDR1 and CDR2 are SGHDN and FVKESK. The CDR3 is 12 amino acids. Trimming pared 7 bases from V and 0 bases from J, leaving 7 bases between. The CDR3 spells CASMEHSYEQYF. CDR3 bases: TGTGCCAGCATGGAGCACTCCTACGAGCAGTACTTC.

This chain uses TRBV27 with TRBJ2-1, with no clear D. This CDR3 has 15 amino acids. V gave up 3 bases and J gave up 5 bases, with 14 bases separating them. Per germline, CDR1 MNHEY and CDR2 SMNVEV (reference sequence). CDR3 DNA sequence: TGTGCCAGCAGTTTCCGGTCCGTGGGAAACAATGAGCAGTTCTTC. Its translation: CASSFRSVGNNEQFF.

This sequence joins TRBV29-1 and TRBJ2-1; D unresolved. CDR3 length: 13 amino acids. The germline V gene encodes CDR1 SQVTM and CDR2 ANQGSEA. V was shortened by 4 bases and J by 0 bases, with 7 bases between the two germline ends. The CDR3 coding sequence is TGCAGCGTTGTGGCGAACTCCTACAATGAGCAGTTCTTC. Encoded protein: CSVVANSYNEQFF.

The chain joins TRBV7-9 to TRBJ1-2; TRBD1 agrees at 7 bases. After removal of 1 base from V and 8 bases from J, the junction contained 13 bases not matched to a gene. Germline CDR1 reads SEHNR; CDR2 reads FQNEAQ (reference sequence). CDR3 size: 16 residues. In DNA, the CDR3 is TGTGCCAGCAGCTTAGGAGTTTTAAGGGGGCTAGGAGGCTACACCTTC. As protein: CASSLGVLRGLGGYTF.

The CDR3 DNA follows: TGTGCCATCAGTGAGCGGGGGGGCCCCTACGAGCAGTACTTC. Protein product: CAISERGGPYEQYF. This chain links TRBV10-3 with TRBJ2-7, with 8 bases identical to TRBD2. Trimming removed 2 bases from V and 2 bases from J; junction bases left unmatched: 2. This CDR3 contains 14 residues. Germline-derived CDR1 and CDR2 are ENHRY and SYGVKD.